The 28 T cell receptor beta chains below were found in one sample sequenced in a study of identical twins (dated by TCRdb to the mid-2010s). The library was generated by 5' RACE. The sequencer listed for this sample is Illumina HiSeq 2000. The public reads were reprocessed in TCRdb via fastp at Q25 and MiXCR, keeping in-frame beta chains. Each record represents a unique CDR3 protein, reported with the most common genes and DNA among its rows. The sample table lists around 280,000 distinct CDR3 sequences, about 8.9% of them with a count of one. 2% to 2.5% of the sample is held by the ten biggest clonotypes. These data were also reused for a study on yellow fever vaccine responses in identical twins.

Material: memory (CD45RO+) T cells sorted from blood. The cell subset or site label of this sample denotes: CD45RO+ enriched T cells. The receptors originated from a young woman in good health.

This chain links TRBV2 with TRBJ1-2; the D gene is possibly TRBD1 (5 bases). This CDR3 has 12 residues. V lost 4 bases, J lost 8 bases, and 11 bases lay in between. Germline lookup yields CDR1 SNHLY and CDR2 FYNNEI. CDR3 bases: TGTGCCAGCAGTGTGGGGGGATCGGGCTACACCTTC. Translating it yields CASSVGGSGYTF.

Here the CDR3 DNA reads TGTGCCATCAGTGAGTCGCCAGGTGGAGAGACCCAGTACTTC. It is translated as CAISESPGGETQYF. The chain has TRBV10-3 and TRBJ2-5, with D unresolved. CDR3 size: 14 residues. V lost 0 bases to trimming and J lost 4 bases, with 9 bases between them. CDR1 and CDR2 from the germline V gene are ENHRY and SYGVKD.

V usage is TRBV11-2 and J usage is TRBJ2-2, with 9 bases that match TRBD1. This CDR3 is built from 15 residues. Germline trimming cut 5 bases from V and 7 bases from J; bases unmatched to any gene: 8. Per the germline V gene, CDR1 is SGHAT and CDR2 is FQNNGV. The CDR3 nucleotides read TGTGCCAGCAGCCAAGTCCCGGGACAGGGCGGGGAGCTGTTTTTT. Its protein product is CASSQVPGQGGELFF.

CDR3 protein: CSARPGQGATTNEKLFF. Written as DNA, the CDR3 is TGCAGTGCAAGACCGGGACAGGGGGCGACAACTAATGAAAAACTGTTTTTT. The chain employs TRBV20-1 and TRBJ1-4, with 12 bases fitting TRBD1. Germline assignment: CDR1 DFQATT and CDR2 SNEGSKA (reference sequence). J lost 0 bases, V lost 6 bases, and 8 bases had no gene match. The length of the CDR3 is 17 residues.

Only a few counts were recorded for this clonotype. The genes are TRBV2 and TRBJ2-5, with 7 bases identical to TRBD2. V trimming: 5 bases; J trimming: 3 bases; junction bases outside the gene matches: 18. The germline gives CDR1 SNHLY, CDR2 FYNNEI. The CDR3 sequence is 18 residues long. CDR3 nucleotides: TGTGCCAGCAGTCCCGTCGAGCCTCAATGGGGGGGTAAAGAGACCCAGTACTTC. Amino acids: CASSPVEPQWGGKETQYF. The variable domain in full, completed from reference TRBV2 and TRBJ2-5, reads EPEVTQTPSHQVTQMGQEVILRCVPISNHLYFYWYRQILGQKVEFLVSFYNNEISEKSEIFDDQFSVERPDGSNFTLKIRSTKLEDSAMYFCASSPVEPQWGGKETQYFGPGTRLLVL.

The chain's CDR3 is CASRDSHNEKLFF. CDR3 DNA sequence: TGCGCCAGCAGGGACAGTCATAATGAAAAACTGTTTTTT. The chain combines TRBV5-1 with TRBJ1-4, with D possibly matching TRBD1 (6 bases). This CDR3 contains 13 residues. Germline-derived CDR1 and CDR2 are SGHRS and YFSETQ. Trimming cost V 5 bases and J 4 bases, with 9 bases left between them. The whole variable domain, filled in from reference TRBV5-1 and TRBJ1-4, reads KAGVTQTPRYLIKTRGQQVTLSCSPISGHRSVSWYQQTPGQGLQFLFEYFSETQRNKGNFPGRFSGRQFSNSRSEMNVSTLELGDSALYLCASRDSHNEKLFFGSGTQLSVL.

In this sample, this clonotype turned up a few times. An end of the junction does not agree with germline; a read error may underlie this. This chain uses TRBV7-3 with TRBJ2-6, with 7 nucleotides matching TRBD2. Germline CDR1 and CDR2: SGHTA and FQGTGA. The CDR3 loop spans 17 amino acids. Written as DNA, the CDR3 is TGTGCCAGCAGTTCCATGAAGCGGGAACTTGGGGCCAACGTCCTGATTTTC. This gives the protein CASSSMKRELGANVLIF.

The chain employs TRBV15 and TRBJ2-3, with 11 positions matching TRBD1. The CDR3 is 18 amino acids. CDR1 and CDR2 (germline): LNHNV, YYDKDF (reference sequence). The V gene end was trimmed by 4 bases and the J gene end by 8 bases; junction bases not matched to a gene: 17. CDR3 in amino acids: CATSTREGDRGSYGTQYF. The CDR3 nucleotides are TGTGCCACCAGCACCCGCGAGGGGGACAGGGGGAGTTACGGTACGCAGTATTTT.

CDR3 in amino acids: CSASRPGSADTQYF. CDR3 DNA: TGCAGTGCTAGTAGGCCAGGGAGTGCAGATACGCAGTATTTT. V gene TRBV20-1 combines with J gene TRBJ2-3, with D possibly being TRBD1 or TRBD2 (5 bases each). Trimming left V 3 bases short and J 4 bases short, with 14 bases between. The CDR3 is made up of 14 amino acids. The germline CDR1 and CDR2 sequences are DFQATT and SNEGSKA (reference sequence).

About this clonotype: One junction end disagrees with the germline gene, perhaps due to a read error. CDR3 DNA: TGTGCCAGCAGCTACTGGGCGGGTACCGGGGAGCTGTTTTTT. This sequence encodes CASSYWAGTGELFF. The rearrangement joins TRBV6-5 to TRBJ2-2, with D maybe TRBD2 (5 bases). CDR3 length: 14 amino acids. Germline loops: CDR1 MNHEY, CDR2 SVGAGI.

The J gene is TRBJ2-3, the V gene TRBV7-2; 13 bases are shared with TRBD2. Per the germline V gene, CDR1 is SGHTA and CDR2 is FQGNSA. The CDR3 totals 16 residues. Trimming took 5 bases from V and 4 from J; bases not matched to a gene: 6. The DNA of the CDR3 is TGTGCCAGCAGCCCTCCGGGACTAGCGGGGCCAGATACGCAGTATTTT. Translating gives CASSPPGLAGPDTQYF.

This clonotype appeared many times. The chain is built from TRBV2 and TRBJ2-2; D is perhaps TRBD2 (5 bases). CDR3 size: 14 residues. V gave up 3 bases and J gave up 3 bases, with 8 bases separating them. Germline-derived CDR1 and CDR2 are SNHLY and FYNNEI. In DNA, the CDR3 is TGTGCCAGCAGTGACGGGCGGGACACCGGGGAGCTGTTTTTT. Translation: CASSDGRDTGELFF.

The chain is built from TRBV7-3 and TRBJ2-1, with a tentative D call TRBD2 (6 bases). V was trimmed by 4 bases and J by 5 bases, leaving 15 bases between them. The CDR3 extends over 15 amino acids. The germline gives CDR1 SGHTA, CDR2 FQGTGA. As DNA, the CDR3 is TGTGCCAGCAGCTCCGTCCCGGGACTCGACAATGAGCAGTTCTTC. Its translation: CASSSVPGLDNEQFF.

This clonotype was counted between two and nine times. V and J are TRBV5-6 and TRBJ1-1; perhaps TRBD1 as D (5 bases). The CDR3 contains 13 residues. Germline assignment: CDR1 SGHDT and CDR2 YYEEEE. Trimming left V 5 bases short and J 1 base short, with 9 bases between. As DNA, the CDR3 is TGTGCCAGCAGGCCGACAGAGAACACTGAAGCTTTCTTT. Protein product: CASRPTENTEAFF.

This clonotype was counted only a few times. This rearrangement joins TRBV11-2 to TRBJ2-1, with a possible D match to TRBD1 (5 bases). This CDR3 spans 13 amino acids. With 5 bases removed from V and 13 bases from J, the gap between germline ends came to 18 bases. CDR1 and CDR2 from the germline V gene are SGHAT and FQNNGV. The CDR3, as DNA: TGTGCCAGCAGCCACAACAGGTACAATGGACAGTTCTTC. Its translation is CASSHNRYNGQFF.

The table lists this clonotype with many counts. CDR3 nucleotides: TGCGCCAGCAGCCAGACTAGCGGGAGGACCAAAGAGACCCAGTACTTC. Its protein product is CASSQTSGRTKETQYF. The chain links TRBV5-1 to TRBJ2-5; 13 nucleotides line up with TRBD2. Germline V gene lookup returns CDR1 SGHRS and CDR2 YFSETQ. J was trimmed by 3 bases and V by 4 bases; bases with no gene match: 6. The CDR3 runs 16 residues.

The chain carries TRBV20-1 and TRBJ2-1; 8 bases are a match to TRBD1. This CDR3 has 14 residues. V gave up 3 bases and J gave up 3 bases; unmatched junction bases: 4. Germline values: CDR1 DFQATT, CDR2 SNEGSKA (reference sequence). CDR3 sequence (DNA): TGCAGTGCTAGCAGACAGGGGAGCTACAATGAGCAGTTCTTC. Translating gives CSASRQGSYNEQFF.

This chain joins TRBV5-1 and TRBJ2-7; D possibly corresponds to TRBD1 (6 bases). From germline, CDR1 is SGHRS and CDR2 YFSETQ. The CDR3 is made up of 13 amino acids. V lost 4 bases and J lost 6, with 14 bases in between. Here the CDR3 DNA reads TGCGCCAGCAGCGAAGTGCAGGGGTCCGAGCAGTACTTC. It yields the protein CASSEVQGSEQYF.

This clonotype has a handful of counts. This chain links TRBV29-1 with TRBJ2-1, with TRBD2 matching over 9 bases. The trim removed 3 bases at V and 1 base at J, leaving 10 bases unmatched. Germline CDR1 is SQVTM and CDR2 is ANQGSEA. The CDR3 has 17 residues. Here the CDR3 reads CSVEGGLAGISYNEQFF. The CDR3 bases are TGCAGCGTTGAGGGTGGGCTAGCGGGGATATCCTACAATGAGCAGTTCTTC.

Only a few counts were recorded for this clonotype. The chain uses TRBV11-1 and TRBJ2-1; weak D call: TRBD1 (6 bases). CDR1 is SGHAT and CDR2 is FQDESV in the germline V gene (reference sequence). V was pared by 4 bases and J by 7 bases, with 26 bases between. The CDR3 extends over 18 amino acids. CDR3 sequence reads: CASSYNTWGHRTVNEQFF. In nucleotides, the CDR3 is TGTGCCAGCAGCTATAATACGTGGGGACACCGAACGGTTAATGAGCAGTTCTTC.

Many counts were recorded for this clonotype. The gene calls are TRBV5-1 and TRBJ2-7, with D possibly matching TRBD2 (5 bases). The germline V gene has CDR1 SGHRS and CDR2 YFSETQ. This CDR3 is 14 amino acids long. With 2 bases removed from V and 3 bases from J, the gap between germline ends came to 12 bases. The CDR3 spells CASSLWTAVYEQYV. The CDR3 nucleotides read TGCGCCAGCAGCTTATGGACTGCCGTCTACGAGCAGTACGTC.

This clonotype was observed a few times. This CDR3 is CASSFSYRGQSNTEAFF. The CDR3 nucleotides read TGTGCCAGCAGCTTTTCGTATCGTGGACAGTCGAACACTGAAGCTTTCTTT. V gene TRBV5-6 combines with J gene TRBJ1-1; maybe TRBD1 (6 bases). Trimming took 2 bases from V and 1 from J, leaving 18 bases between them. CDR3 size: 17 residues. The germline gives CDR1 SGHDT, CDR2 YYEEEE.

This chain links TRBV7-2 with TRBJ2-1; a possible D gene is TRBD1 (5 bases). The CDR3 runs to 15 residues. V lost 1 base and J 1 base, leaving 8 bases between the germline ends. Germline assignment: CDR1 SGHTA and CDR2 FQGNSA. The CDR3 region is CASSLVDTSYNEQFF. CDR3 nucleotide sequence: TGTGCCAGCAGCTTAGTGGACACTTCCTACAATGAGCAGTTCTTC.

This clonotype was counted many times. The chain joins TRBV28 to TRBJ2-1; D possibly corresponds to TRBD1 (6 bases). Germline values: CDR1 MDHEN, CDR2 SYDVKM. Between the trimmed V and J ends, which lost 5 bases and 3 bases, there was a span of 26 bases. The length of the CDR3 is 19 residues. This chain's CDR3 is CASSPPGQIRSPDYNEQFF. CDR3 sequence (DNA): TGTGCCAGCAGTCCGCCGGGACAAATACGTAGCCCCGACTACAATGAGCAGTTCTTC.

This clonotype occurred many times. The V gene is TRBV20-1, the J gene TRBJ2-5; 11 nucleotides agree with TRBD1. Trimming removed 6 bases from V and 7 bases from J; junction bases left unmatched: 7. This CDR3 is 13 amino acids long. Germline CDR1 reads DFQATT; CDR2 reads SNEGSKA (reference sequence). The CDR3 nucleotides read TGCAGTGCAGCTGGACAGGGGGCCGGGACCCAGTACTTC. It yields the protein CSAAGQGAGTQYF.

This clonotype was recorded at least ten times. This chain joins TRBV12-3 or TRBV12-4 and TRBJ2-1; D is undetermined. The length of the CDR3 is 11 residues. V lost 3 bases, J lost 7 bases, and 4 bases lay in between. CDR3 nucleotide sequence: TGTGCCAGCAGTTTGAGGAATGAGCAGTTCTTC. It is translated as CASSLRNEQFF.

The table lists this clonotype with a few counts. The V gene is TRBV7-8, the J gene TRBJ2-6, with TRBD1 matching 9 bases. V was clipped by 7 bases and J by 5 bases; unmatched bases: 12. Looked up from germline, CDR1 is SGHVS and CDR2 is FQNEAQ. The CDR3 is 17 amino acids. The CDR3 DNA is TGTGCCAGCACTTCCGGGACAGGGCTGGGGTGGGCCAACGTCCTGACTTTC. Encoded protein: CASTSGTGLGWANVLTF. The full variable domain, rest sourced from reference TRBV7-8 and TRBJ2-6, is GAGVSQSPRYKVAKRGQDVALRCDPISGHVSLFWYQQALGQGPEFLTYFQNEAQLDKSGLPSDRFFAERPEGSVSTLKIQRTQQEDSAVYLCASTSGTGLGWANVLTFGAGSRLTVL.

This clonotype has ten or more counts. The chain uses TRBV9 and TRBJ2-3; a possible D gene is TRBD1 (6 bases). The CDR3 totals 15 residues. V was clipped by 3 bases and J by 2 bases, with 13 bases between them. The germline gives CDR1 SGDLS, CDR2 YYNGEE. The DNA for the CDR3 is TGTGCCAGCAGCGCCGACGGACAGTCCACAGATACGCAGTATTTT. Its protein product is CASSADGQSTDTQYF.